This TCR beta chain is drawn from a study of early T cells in non-severe SARS-CoV-2 infection. Study-wide findings and caveats: Comparison of clonotypes with VDJdb favored anti-spike CD8 responses while missing private and CD4 specificities.

Researchers tagged individual cDNA molecules with unique molecular identifiers. TCRdb reprocessed the 5' RACE reads with MiXCR, giving one entry per CDR3 protein. The sample lists fewer than 55,000 distinct CDR3 sequences, 4% to 4.5% occurring once. From germline, CDR1 is LNHDA and CDR2 SQIVND (reference sequence). J gave up 2 bases and V 7 bases, and 9 bases lay outside the gene matches. The CDR3 is 15 residues long. The table lists this clonotype with many counts. Its antigen remains unknown. Sequenced sample: whole blood. This TCR came from an adult who was a healthcare worker with PCR-confirmed SARS-CoV-2 infection or an uninfected control (not recorded which). The V and J genes are TRBV19 and TRBJ2-7; 9 nucleotides line up with TRBD1. The CDR3 protein is CASTAKGTGPYEQYF. CDR3 nucleotides: TGTGCCAGTACCGCGAAGGGGACAGGGCCCTACGAGCAGTACTTC.